Detailed here is one TCR beta chain. Its antigen is not identified. The data belong to a study of shared clonotypes between healthy human individuals. V gave up 4 bases and J gave up 1 base, with 13 bases separating them. The CDR3 consists of 15 residues. Germline V gives CDR1 SGHVS, CDR2 FQNEAQ. CD45RO-negative, CCR7-positively selected cells formed the naive CD8 fraction, excluding terminally differentiated effector memory CD45RA+ cells. Some clones are missing from TCRdb's copy, which holds only in-frame ones; the method was immunoSEQ multiplex PCR. The table includes about 2 million clones, less than 95% detected once. Overall study results and limits: An effect of sequencing depth on clonotype sharing among donors was expected.

The sequencing sample was made of naive CD8+ T cells sorted from blood. The chain couples TRBV7-8 to TRBJ2-5; TRBD1 is a possible D gene (6 bases). The sequence was obtained from a man aged 18 to 30 in good health. The DNA for the CDR3 is TGTGCCAGCAGCTACCTAGACAGGATCCAAGAGACCCAGTACTTC. Its protein product is CASSYLDRIQETQYF.